A selection of T cell receptor beta chains follows, all from one sample in a study of response to subunit inactivated influenza vaccine. TCRdb ran MiXCR on the RT-PCR reads and lists one entry per CDR3 protein. The repertoire holds more than 550,000 distinct CDR3 sequences, with about 11% as singletons. These same records also appear under a second study, on T cells expressing NK-cell markers.

The source material was PBMCs from blood, sampled on the day of vaccination. The receptors stem from a man aged 45-65 years who received an inactivated influenza vaccine. CDR3s include the opening cysteine and the closing phenylalanine or tryptophan. The order of the fields is clone size, D gene, J gene, V gene, CDR3 DNA, CDR3 protein. D genes are given only for firm matches. Only some rows state a clone size, as once, few, many or a class for expanded clones.

clone size: .; D gene: .; J gene: TRBJ2-7; V gene: TRBV30; CDR3 DNA: TGTGCCTGGAGTGCCCCAGCAGGGTTCTACGAGCAGTACTTC; CDR3 protein: CAWSAPAGFYEQYF
clone size: .; D gene: .; J gene: TRBJ2-3; V gene: TRBV3-1; CDR3 DNA: TGTGCCAGCAGCCAAACACGCCCGGATACGCAGTATTTT; CDR3 protein: CASSQTRPDTQYF
clone size: few; D gene: TRBD1; J gene: TRBJ1-2; V gene: TRBV7-2; CDR3 DNA: TGTGCCAGCAGCTTAGTCGGGACAGAATTCTATGGCTACACCTTC; CDR3 protein: CASSLVGTEFYGYTF
clone size: .; D gene: .; J gene: TRBJ2-1; V gene: TRBV5-1; CDR3 DNA: TGCGCCAGCAGCTACGTCCGGGACATACAGCAGTTCTTC; CDR3 protein: CASSYVRDIQQFF
clone size: .; D gene: .; J gene: TRBJ1-1; V gene: TRBV5-5; CDR3 DNA: TGTGCCAGCAGCGTCAGGGGAGGCACTGAAGCTTTCTTT; CDR3 protein: CASSVRGGTEAFF
clone size: .; D gene: .; J gene: TRBJ2-7; V gene: TRBV21-1; CDR3 DNA: TGTGCCAGCAGCAAAGCACCGGGACTAGCGTACGAGCAGTACTTC; CDR3 protein: CASSKAPGLAYEQYF
clone size: .; D gene: .; J gene: TRBJ2-2; V gene: TRBV20-1; CDR3 DNA: TGCAGTGTCGAGGACACGTACACCGGGGAGCTGTTTTTT; CDR3 protein: CSVEDTYTGELFF
clone size: .; D gene: .; J gene: TRBJ1-2; V gene: TRBV12-3/TRBV12-4; CDR3 DNA: TGTGCCAGCAGTTTAGGGGATTTTGGCTACACCTTC; CDR3 protein: CASSLGDFGYTF
clone size: few; D gene: .; J gene: TRBJ1-4; V gene: TRBV5-1; CDR3 DNA: TGCGCCAGCAGTACGAGGGGCGAAAAACTGTTTTTT; CDR3 protein: CASSTRGEKLFF
clone size: few; D gene: TRBD1; J gene: TRBJ2-7; V gene: TRBV5-4; CDR3 DNA: TGTGCCAGCAGCTTGGATAGGGGGCCAAAGTACGAGCAGTACTTC; CDR3 protein: CASSLDRGPKYEQYF
clone size: few; D gene: .; J gene: TRBJ2-7; V gene: TRBV28; CDR3 DNA: TGTGCCAGCAGTTTAATAGGACGGCCACTGTACTTC; CDR3 protein: CASSLIGRPLYF
clone size: many; D gene: .; J gene: TRBJ2-1; V gene: TRBV20-1; CDR3 DNA: TGCAGTGCAGCCCACGGGAGCTCCTACAATGAGCAGTTCTTC; CDR3 protein: CSAAHGSSYNEQFF
clone size: .; D gene: .; J gene: TRBJ2-4; V gene: TRBV12-2; CDR3 DNA: TGTGCAAGTCGCTTAGCGCGAGGGACAGGGTTTGAAAACATTCAGTACTTC; CDR3 protein: CASRLARGTGFENIQYF
clone size: .; D gene: .; J gene: TRBJ2-1; V gene: TRBV15; CDR3 DNA: TGTGCCACCAGCAGCCGGGGGCTCTCCTACAATGAGCAGTTCTTC; CDR3 protein: CATSSRGLSYNEQFF
clone size: few; D gene: .; J gene: TRBJ1-5; V gene: TRBV6-5; CDR3 DNA: TGTGCCAGCAGTTACACGATCGAGGTGTCTAGCAATCAGCCCCAGCATTTT; CDR3 protein: CASSYTIEVSSNQPQHF
clone size: few; D gene: TRBD1; J gene: TRBJ2-3; V gene: TRBV7-6; CDR3 DNA: TGTGCCAGCAGCTTAGGGGACAGAGATACGCAGTATTTT; CDR3 protein: CASSLGDRDTQYF
clone size: few; D gene: .; J gene: TRBJ2-7; V gene: TRBV15; CDR3 DNA: TGTGCCACCAGCAGAGCGCGGGGTCTGGTGGAGCAGTACTTC; CDR3 protein: CATSRARGLVEQYF
clone size: .; D gene: .; J gene: TRBJ2-5; V gene: TRBV28; CDR3 DNA: TGTGCCAGCAGTTTCCGAACCCCGGGACGCGAGACCCAGTACTTC; CDR3 protein: CASSFRTPGRETQYF
clone size: few; D gene: TRBD2; J gene: TRBJ2-2; V gene: TRBV10-3; CDR3 DNA: TGTGCCATCAGTCTAGCGGGCGGGACCGGGGAGCTGTTTTTT; CDR3 protein: CAISLAGGTGELFF
clone size: few; D gene: .; J gene: TRBJ2-3; V gene: TRBV29-1; CDR3 DNA: TGCAGCGTTGAACTACGCGAAAAAACAGATACGCAGTATTTT; CDR3 protein: CSVELREKTDTQYF
clone size: .; D gene: TRBD1; J gene: TRBJ1-6; V gene: TRBV20-1; CDR3 DNA: TGCAGTGCTAGCTTAATACAGGGGCCCCTCCACTTT; CDR3 protein: CSASLIQGPLHF
clone size: few; D gene: TRBD2; J gene: TRBJ2-6; V gene: TRBV20-1; CDR3 DNA: TGCAGTACTAGCGGGGGTTACTCTGGGGCCAACGTCCTGACTTTC; CDR3 protein: CSTSGGYSGANVLTF
clone size: .; D gene: .; J gene: TRBJ1-3; V gene: TRBV5-1; CDR3 DNA: TGCGCCAGCAGCTTCGCCGGAGAGGACTACGTATATTTT; CDR3 protein: CASSFAGEDYVYF
clone size: .; D gene: .; J gene: TRBJ2-5; V gene: TRBV3-1; CDR3 DNA: TGTGCCAGCAGCCAAGTACCCAGGGCTGGAGAGACCCAGTACTTC; CDR3 protein: CASSQVPRAGETQYF
clone size: many; D gene: .; J gene: TRBJ2-1; V gene: TRBV7-9; CDR3 DNA: TGTGCCAGCAGCTTTCGCGAGCTGGGTTACAATGAGCAGTTCTTC; CDR3 protein: CASSFRELGYNEQFF
clone size: many; D gene: TRBD2; J gene: TRBJ2-4; V gene: TRBV7-9; CDR3 DNA: TGTGCCAGCAGCGAAGATCCGTGGCGGGGGGTGAAAAACATTCAGTACTTC; CDR3 protein: CASSEDPWRGVKNIQYF
clone size: .; D gene: .; J gene: TRBJ1-1; V gene: TRBV2; CDR3 DNA: TGTGCCAGCACCCTTGATCGAGGGTATCGAGCTTTCTTT; CDR3 protein: CASTLDRGYRAFF
clone size: .; D gene: .; J gene: TRBJ2-3; V gene: TRBV7-8; CDR3 DNA: TGTGCCAGCAGAAAACCGGGCACGGGCCTAGATACGCAGTATTTT; CDR3 protein: CASRKPGTGLDTQYF
clone size: few; D gene: .; J gene: TRBJ1-5; V gene: TRBV7-9; CDR3 DNA: TGTGCCAGCAGCTCCACAGGGATCAATCAGCCCCAGCATTTT; CDR3 protein: CASSSTGINQPQHF
clone size: .; D gene: TRBD1; J gene: TRBJ1-4; V gene: TRBV4-3; CDR3 DNA: TGCGCCAGCAGCGCCGCAGGGGGGACGGAAAATGAAAAACTGTTTTTT; CDR3 protein: CASSAAGGTENEKLFF
clone size: few; D gene: .; J gene: TRBJ1-4; V gene: TRBV5-1; CDR3 DNA: TGCGCCAGCAGCGGGGGCTTAGCGACTAATGAAAAACTGTTTTTT; CDR3 protein: CASSGGLATNEKLFF
clone size: .; D gene: .; J gene: TRBJ2-3; V gene: TRBV11-2; CDR3 DNA: TGTGCCAGCAGCTCAAGACGGAGCACAGATACGCAGTATTTT; CDR3 protein: CASSSRRSTDTQYF
clone size: few; D gene: .; J gene: TRBJ2-5; V gene: TRBV6-5; CDR3 DNA: TGTGCCAGCAGTTACTCGGGGCAGAAAGAGACCCAGTACTTC; CDR3 protein: CASSYSGQKETQYF
clone size: few; D gene: .; J gene: TRBJ2-7; V gene: TRBV27; CDR3 DNA: TGTGCCAGCACCCCAATGCGCGAGCAGTACTTC; CDR3 protein: CASTPMREQYF
clone size: .; D gene: TRBD2; J gene: TRBJ2-1; V gene: TRBV4-2; CDR3 DNA: TGTGCCAGCAGCCCAAGGACTAGCGGGAAGCAGTTCTTC; CDR3 protein: CASSPRTSGKQFF
clone size: .; D gene: TRBD1; J gene: TRBJ1-5; V gene: TRBV7-8; CDR3 DNA: TGTGCCAGCAGCTCGGGACAGACTATTAGCAATCAGCCCCAGCATTTT; CDR3 protein: CASSSGQTISNQPQHF
clone size: .; D gene: TRBD2; J gene: TRBJ2-7; V gene: TRBV6-1; CDR3 DNA: TGTGCCAGCTGTAGCGGGTGGCCCTACGAGCAGTACTTC; CDR3 protein: CASCSGWPYEQYF